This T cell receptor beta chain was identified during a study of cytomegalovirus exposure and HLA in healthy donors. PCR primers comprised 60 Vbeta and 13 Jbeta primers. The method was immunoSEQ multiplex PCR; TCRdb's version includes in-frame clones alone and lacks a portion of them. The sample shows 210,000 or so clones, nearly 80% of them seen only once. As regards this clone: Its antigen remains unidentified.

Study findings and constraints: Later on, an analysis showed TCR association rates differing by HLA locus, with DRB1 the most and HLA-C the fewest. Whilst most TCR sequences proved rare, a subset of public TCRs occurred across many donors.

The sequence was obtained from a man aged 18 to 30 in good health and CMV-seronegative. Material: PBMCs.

As DNA, the CDR3 is TGTGCCAGCAGCTTGGTCGCAGATACGCAGTATTTT. Protein: CASSLVADTQYF. The chain carries TRBV5-6 and TRBJ2-3; D remains unclear. Trimming shortened V by 0 bases and J by 4 bases, and 3 bases separated the two germline ends. CDR1 SGHDT and CDR2 YYEEEE come from the germline V gene. This CDR3 comprises 12 residues.